This entry is about one T cell receptor (delta chain). Its antigen specificity is not known. A much larger clone lies one base from this, so it may be a read error. The CDR3 covers 15 residues, taking in both the cysteine and the phenylalanine. Left in the record is the CDR3 DNA by itself, 45 bases read in frame from the first base. The V end gives up 7 bases and the J end 2 bases, leaving 9 bases in the junction not matched to a gene. CDR1 and CDR2, looked up from the germline V gene, are TSWWSYY and QGS. The library was produced with RT-PCR. Reads for this sample came from an Illumina MiSeq. In TCRdb, clones were called once more from the public reads by CATT, and rows of identical DNA were later combined. Here the sample has more than 950 delta-chain clones; around a tenth occur a single time. Just under 45% of the sample comes from the top ten. The data belong to a study of gamma-delta T cells after stem cell transplantation (dated by TCRdb to about 2016).

This receptor was identified in a human donor. It is not recorded whose cells these are; they may come from a transplant donor. The V and J genes are TRDV1 and TRDJ1; TRDD3 aligns with 8 central bases. Sequencing input: gamma-delta T cells. The DNA sequence is as follows: TGTGCTCTTGTGGACCTGTACTGGGGGACCGATAAACTCATCTTT. Its protein is CALVDLYWGTDKLIF.